The subject of this entry is one T cell receptor beta chain. Its antigen remains unknown. Compared with germline, one end of the junction differs, possibly owing to a read error. With a J-beta primer mix and a sample-barcoded 5' primer, a second PCR ran about 7 to 12 cycles. A template-switch adaptor that had 12 random nucleotides put a tag on each cDNA molecule. TCRdb reprocessed the 5' RACE reads via MiXCR and lists one record per CDR3 protein. The sample yields about 1.8 million distinct CDR3 sequences, around half seen once. These data belong to a study of blood T cells in healthy people across ages. Study context: Using template switching, researchers captured about one barcoded beta molecule for each two T cells. Study-level findings and limits: Correlation between TCR beta diversity and naive T cell percentage was strong.

CDR3 length: 13 residues. The germline CDR1 and CDR2 sequences are SGHTA and FQGTGA. Individuals who donated were healthy Caucasians from Russia aged roughly 6 to 95. The sample comprised blood. The clonotype comes from a woman in her thirties or forties in good health. The chain links TRBV7-3 to TRBJ2-4; unclear D gene. CDR3 coding DNA: TGTGCCAGCAGCTTACCTTCCCAAAACATTCGGTACTTC. Its protein is CASSLPSQNIRYF.